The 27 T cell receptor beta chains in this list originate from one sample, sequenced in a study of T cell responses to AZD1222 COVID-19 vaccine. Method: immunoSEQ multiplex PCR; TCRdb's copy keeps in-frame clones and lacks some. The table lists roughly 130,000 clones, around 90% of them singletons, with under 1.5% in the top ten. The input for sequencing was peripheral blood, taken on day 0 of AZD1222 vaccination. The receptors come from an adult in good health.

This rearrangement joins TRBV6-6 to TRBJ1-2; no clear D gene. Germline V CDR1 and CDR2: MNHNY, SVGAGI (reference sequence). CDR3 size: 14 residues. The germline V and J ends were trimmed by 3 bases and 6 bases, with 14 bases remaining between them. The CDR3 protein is CASSYRSEMDGYTF. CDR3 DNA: TGTGCCAGCAGTTATCGCAGCGAGATGGATGGCTACACCTTC.

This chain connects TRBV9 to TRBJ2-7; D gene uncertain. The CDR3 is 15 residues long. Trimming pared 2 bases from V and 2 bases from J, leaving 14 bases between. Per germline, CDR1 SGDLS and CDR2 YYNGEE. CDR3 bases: TGTGCCAGCAGCGTCCTTGGAGATTTAACCTACGAGCAGTACTTC. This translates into CASSVLGDLTYEQYF.

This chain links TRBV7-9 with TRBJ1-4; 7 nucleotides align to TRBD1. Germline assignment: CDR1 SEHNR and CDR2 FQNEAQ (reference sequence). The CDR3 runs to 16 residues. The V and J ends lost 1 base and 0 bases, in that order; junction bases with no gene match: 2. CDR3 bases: TGTGCCAGCAGCTTAGGGGGGACAGCAACTAATGAAAAACTGTTTTTT. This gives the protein CASSLGGTATNEKLFF.

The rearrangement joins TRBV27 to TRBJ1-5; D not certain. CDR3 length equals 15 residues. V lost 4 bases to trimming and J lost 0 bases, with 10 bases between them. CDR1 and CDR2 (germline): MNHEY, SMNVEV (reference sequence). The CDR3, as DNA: TGTGCCAGCAGTTCAGAGGGTTATAGCAATCAGCCCCAGCATTTT. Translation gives CASSSEGYSNQPQHF.

DNA of the CDR3: TGCGCCAGCAGCTTGCGACAGGCGAACACTGAAGCTTTCTTT. It specifies CASSLRQANTEAFF. This rearrangement joins TRBV5-1 to TRBJ1-1; tentatively, D is TRBD1 (6 bases). V dropped 1 base and J dropped 1 base, with 8 bases sitting between them. This CDR3 is built from 14 residues. Germline loops: CDR1 SGHRS, CDR2 YFSETQ.

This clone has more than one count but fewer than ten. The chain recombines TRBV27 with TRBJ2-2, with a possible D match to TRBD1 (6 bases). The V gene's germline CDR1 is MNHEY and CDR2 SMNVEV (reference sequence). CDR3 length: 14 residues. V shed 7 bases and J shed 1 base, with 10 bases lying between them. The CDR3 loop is CASTPGQNTGELFF. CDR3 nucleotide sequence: TGTGCCAGCACCCCGGGACAGAACACCGGGGAGCTGTTTTTT.

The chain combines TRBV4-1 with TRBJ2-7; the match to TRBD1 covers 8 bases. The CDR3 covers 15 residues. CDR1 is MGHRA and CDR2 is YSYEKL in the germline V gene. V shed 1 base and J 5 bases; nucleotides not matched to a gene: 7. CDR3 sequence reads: CASSQVRAGGHEQYF. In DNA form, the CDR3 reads TGCGCCAGCAGCCAAGTTAGGGCAGGGGGCCACGAGCAGTACTTC.

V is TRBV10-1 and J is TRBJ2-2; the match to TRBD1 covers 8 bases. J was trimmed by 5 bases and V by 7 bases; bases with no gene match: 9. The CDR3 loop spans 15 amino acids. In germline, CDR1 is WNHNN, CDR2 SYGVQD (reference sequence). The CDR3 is CASTEHRQGTGELFF. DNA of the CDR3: TGCGCCAGCACCGAACACAGACAGGGGACCGGGGAGCTGTTTTTT.

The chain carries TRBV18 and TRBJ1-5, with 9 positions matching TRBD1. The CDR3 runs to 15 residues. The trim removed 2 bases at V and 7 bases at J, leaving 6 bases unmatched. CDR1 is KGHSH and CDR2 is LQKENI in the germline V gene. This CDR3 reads CASSPGTGNGQPQHF. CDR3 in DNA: TGTGCCAGCTCACCAGGGACAGGGAACGGGCAGCCCCAGCATTTT.

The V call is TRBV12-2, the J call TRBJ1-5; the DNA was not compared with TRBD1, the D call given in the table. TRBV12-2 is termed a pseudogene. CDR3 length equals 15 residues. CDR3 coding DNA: TGTGCAAGTCGCCGCAGGGCCGGAAGCAATCAGCCCCAGCATTTT. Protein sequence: CASRRRAGSNQPQHF.

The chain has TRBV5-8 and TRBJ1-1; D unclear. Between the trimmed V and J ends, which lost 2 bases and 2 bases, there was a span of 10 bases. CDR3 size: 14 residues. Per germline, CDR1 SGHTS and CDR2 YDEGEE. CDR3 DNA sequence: TGTGCCAGCAGCTTAGGAGGGATTAACACTGAAGCTTTCTTT. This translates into CASSLGGINTEAFF.

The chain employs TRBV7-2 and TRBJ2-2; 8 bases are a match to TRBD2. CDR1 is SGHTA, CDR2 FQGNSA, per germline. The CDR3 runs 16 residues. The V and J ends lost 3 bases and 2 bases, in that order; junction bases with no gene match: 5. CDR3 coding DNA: TGTGCCAGCAGCTTGGAGCGGGGGATTAACACCGGGGAGCTGTTTTTT. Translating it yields CASSLERGINTGELFF. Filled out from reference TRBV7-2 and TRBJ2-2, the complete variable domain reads GAGVSQSPSNKVTEKGKDVELRCDPISGHTALYWYRQSLGQGLEFLIYFQGNSAPDKSGLPSDRFSAERTGGSVSTLTIQRTQQEDSAVYLCASSLERGINTGELFFGEGSRLTVL.

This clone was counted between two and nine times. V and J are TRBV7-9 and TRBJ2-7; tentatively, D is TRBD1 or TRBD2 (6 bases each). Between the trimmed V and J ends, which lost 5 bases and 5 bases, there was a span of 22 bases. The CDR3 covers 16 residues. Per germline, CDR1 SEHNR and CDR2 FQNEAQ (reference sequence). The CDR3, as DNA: TGTGCCAGCAGCCCCGCGAGAGGGGGGCTCCCCCACGAGCAGTACTTC. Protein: CASSPARGGLPHEQYF. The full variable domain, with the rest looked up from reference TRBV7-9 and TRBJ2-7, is DTGVSQNPRHKITKRGQNVTFRCDPISEHNRLYWYRQTLGQGPEFLTYFQNEAQLEKSRLLSDRFSAERPKGSFSTLEIQRTEQGDSAMYLCASSPARGGLPHEQYFGPGTRLTVT.

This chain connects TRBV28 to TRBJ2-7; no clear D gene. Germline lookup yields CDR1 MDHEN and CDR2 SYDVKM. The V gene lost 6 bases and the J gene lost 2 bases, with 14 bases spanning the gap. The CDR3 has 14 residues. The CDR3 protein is CASRKPGSTYEQYF. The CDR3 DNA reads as TGTGCCAGCAGAAAACCCGGGTCAACCTACGAGCAGTACTTC.

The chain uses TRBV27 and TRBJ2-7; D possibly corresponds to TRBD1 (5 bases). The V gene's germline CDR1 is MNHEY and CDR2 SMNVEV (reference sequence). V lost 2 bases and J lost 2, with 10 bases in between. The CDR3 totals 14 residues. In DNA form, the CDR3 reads TGTGCCAGCAGTTTAACGGCAGGGCCCTACGAGCAGTACTTC. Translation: CASSLTAGPYEQYF.

CDR3 loop: CASSEGHRYGYTF. CDR3 nucleotide sequence: TGTGCCAGCAGCGAGGGACACCGCTATGGCTACACCTTC. The V call is TRBV6-5, the J call TRBJ1-2, with D possibly being TRBD1 (6 bases). The CDR3 loop spans 13 amino acids. Germline CDR1 MNHEY, CDR2 SVGAGI. The V and J ends lost 6 bases and 4 bases respectively, with 12 bases between them.

The DNA for the CDR3 is TGTGCCAGCAGCTCCTGGGACATAAGCCAAGAGACCCAGTACTTC. Protein: CASSSWDISQETQYF. J is TRBJ2-5 and V is TRBV7-2; D perhaps matches TRBD1 (6 bases). V was trimmed by 4 bases and J by 1 base, leaving 13 bases between them. The CDR3 covers 15 residues. In germline, CDR1 is SGHTA, CDR2 FQGNSA.

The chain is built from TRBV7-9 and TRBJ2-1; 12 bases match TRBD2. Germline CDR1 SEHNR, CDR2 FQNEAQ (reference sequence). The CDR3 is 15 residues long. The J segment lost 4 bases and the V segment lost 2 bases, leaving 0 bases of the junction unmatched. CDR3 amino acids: CASSLTSGGYNEQFF. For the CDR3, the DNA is TGTGCCAGCAGCTTAACTAGCGGGGGGTACAATGAGCAGTTCTTC.

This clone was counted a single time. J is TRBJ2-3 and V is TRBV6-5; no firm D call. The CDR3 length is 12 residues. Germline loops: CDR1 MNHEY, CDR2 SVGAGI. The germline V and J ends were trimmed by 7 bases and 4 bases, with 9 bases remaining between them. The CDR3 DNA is TGTGCCAGCATATCCTCCGCAGATACGCAGTATTTT. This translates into CASISSADTQYF.

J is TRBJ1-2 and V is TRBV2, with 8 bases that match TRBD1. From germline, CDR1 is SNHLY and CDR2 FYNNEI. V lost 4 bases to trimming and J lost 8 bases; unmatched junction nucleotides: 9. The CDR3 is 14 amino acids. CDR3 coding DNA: TGTGCCAGCAGTGGAAGGACAGGGTTTAGAGGCTACACCTTC. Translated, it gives CASSGRTGFRGYTF.

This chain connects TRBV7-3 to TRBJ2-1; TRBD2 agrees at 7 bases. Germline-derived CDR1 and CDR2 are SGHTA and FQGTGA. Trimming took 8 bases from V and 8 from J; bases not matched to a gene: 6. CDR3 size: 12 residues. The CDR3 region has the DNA TGTGCCAGCGCCGGGGGGTCGGATGAGCAGTTCTTC. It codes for CASAGGSDEQFF.

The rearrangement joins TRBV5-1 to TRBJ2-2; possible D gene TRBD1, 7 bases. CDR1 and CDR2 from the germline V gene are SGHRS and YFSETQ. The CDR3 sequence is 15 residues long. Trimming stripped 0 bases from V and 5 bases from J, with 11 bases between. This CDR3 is CASSLGQGGTGELFF. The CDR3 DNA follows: TGCGCCAGCAGCTTGGGACAGGGAGGAACCGGGGAGCTGTTTTTT. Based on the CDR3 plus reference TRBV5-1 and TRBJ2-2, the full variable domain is KAGVTQTPRYLIKTRGQQVTLSCSPISGHRSVSWYQQTPGQGLQFLFEYFSETQRNKGNFPGRFSGRQFSNSRSEMNVSTLELGDSALYLCASSLGQGGTGELFFGEGSRLTVL.

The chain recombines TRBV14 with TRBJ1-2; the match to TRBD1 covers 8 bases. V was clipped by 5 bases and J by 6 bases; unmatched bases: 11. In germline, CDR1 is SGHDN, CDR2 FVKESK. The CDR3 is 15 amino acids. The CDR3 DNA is TGTGCCAGCAGCGTACTCAGACAGGGGAGAGATGGCTACACCTTC. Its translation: CASSVLRQGRDGYTF.

CDR3 coding DNA: TGCGCCAGCAGTACAGGTCCCGGGGAGCTGTTTTTT. This translates into CASSTGPGELFF. The chain has TRBV5-1 and TRBJ2-2; possibly TRBD1 for D (5 bases). This CDR3 comprises 12 residues. Germline-derived CDR1 and CDR2 are SGHRS and YFSETQ. V was clipped by 5 bases and J by 6 bases, with 8 bases between them.

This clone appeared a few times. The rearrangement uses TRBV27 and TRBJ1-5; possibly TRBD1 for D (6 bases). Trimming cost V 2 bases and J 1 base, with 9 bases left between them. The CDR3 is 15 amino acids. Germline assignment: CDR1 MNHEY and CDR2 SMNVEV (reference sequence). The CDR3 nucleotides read TGTGCCAGCAGTTTAAGGGGGTGGAGCAATCAGCCCCAGCATTTT. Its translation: CASSLRGWSNQPQHF.

CDR3 amino acids: CASSLAPDKLNTEAFF. The CDR3 DNA reads TGTGCCAGCAGCTTAGCTCCGGACAAACTAAACACTGAAGCTTTCTTT. The chain joins TRBV7-3 to TRBJ1-1; perhaps TRBD1 as D (5 bases). The V end lost 2 bases, the J end lost 2 bases, and 15 bases lay between the germline ends. The length of the CDR3 is 16 residues. Germline CDR1 and CDR2: SGHTA and FQGTGA.

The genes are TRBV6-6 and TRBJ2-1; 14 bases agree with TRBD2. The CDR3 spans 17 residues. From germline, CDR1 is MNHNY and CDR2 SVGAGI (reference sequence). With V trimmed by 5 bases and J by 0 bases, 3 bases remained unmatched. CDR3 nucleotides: TGTGCCAGCAGTCGACTAGCGGGGGGGTACTCCTACAATGAGCAGTTCTTC. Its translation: CASSRLAGGYSYNEQFF.